The 30 T cell receptor beta chains below were found in one sample sequenced in a study of technical replicates of blood from a few donors. Libraries were prepared by immunoSEQ multiplex PCR; TCRdb keeps only in-frame clonotypes and omits some of them. The repertoire holds 75,000 to 95,000 clones, about 95% seen once, with about 0.38% in the top ten. The sequenced material came from T cells isolated from PBMCs. Receptors were obtained from a human donor in good health.

The CDR3 DNA is TGTGCCAGCAGCAGGGAGACCTCTAAGGAGGAAGAAAGAGGACGGCCAAATCAGCCCCAGCATTTT. It codes for CASSRETSKEEERGRPNQPQHF. The chain links TRBV21-1 to TRBJ1-5. TRBV21-1 is designated a pseudogene. The CDR3 is made up of 22 amino acids.

The chain links TRBV19 to TRBJ2-3; 7 bases are shared with TRBD1. V lost 5 bases, J lost 4 bases, and 9 bases stayed unmatched. The CDR3 runs to 15 residues. The V gene's germline CDR1 is LNHDA and CDR2 SQIVND (reference sequence). The CDR3 nucleotides read TGTGCCAGTAGTGAGACAGGGAGTGTTGCAGATACGCAGTATTTT. Its translation is CASSETGSVADTQYF.

The chain couples TRBV14 to TRBJ2-7, with a possible D match to TRBD1 (5 bases). The germline gives CDR1 SGHDN, CDR2 FVKESK. The CDR3 runs to 14 residues. The germline V and J ends were trimmed by 4 bases and 3 bases, with 13 bases remaining between them. CDR3 region: CASSLGHTYYEQYF. The CDR3 bases are TGTGCCAGCAGCCTAGGACATACCTACTACGAGCAGTACTTC.

The CDR3: CASSLVASGRGGETQYF. As DNA, the CDR3 is TGCGCCAGCAGCTTGGTGGCTAGCGGGAGAGGGGGCGAGACCCAGTACTTC. The rearrangement uses TRBV5-1 and TRBJ2-5; TRBD2 aligns across 10 bases. Germline V gene sequence: CDR1 SGHRS, CDR2 YFSETQ. The CDR3 runs 17 residues. V was clipped by 0 bases and J by 5 bases; unmatched bases: 10.

This rearrangement joins TRBV6-5 to TRBJ2-7, with 8 bases matching TRBD1. The CDR3 runs to 15 residues. The ends lost 4 bases at V and 1 base at J; junction bases unmatched: 6. Germline-derived CDR1 and CDR2 are MNHEY and SVGAGI. In DNA, the CDR3 is TGTGCCAGCAGTTGGGGGACAGGATATTCCTACGAGCAGTACTTC. It translates to CASSWGTGYSYEQYF.

CDR3 region: CASSYSGAQPQHF. The CDR3 region has the DNA TGTGCCAGCAGTTACAGCGGGGCTCAGCCCCAGCATTTT. V usage is TRBV6-5 and J usage is TRBJ1-5, with a weak D call TRBD1 (5 bases). Deletions cut 2 bases from V and 6 bases from J, with 8 bases between. The CDR3 is 13 amino acids. Germline loops: CDR1 MNHEY, CDR2 SVGAGI.

This clone was recorded only once. The rearrangement uses TRBV9 and TRBJ2-3; D possibly corresponds to TRBD2 (6 bases). The CDR3 is 15 residues long. Per the germline V gene, CDR1 is SGDLS and CDR2 is YYNGEE. Trimming shortened V by 0 bases and J by 0 bases, and 8 bases separated the two germline ends. This CDR3 is CASSVGGMSTDTQYF. The CDR3 region has the DNA TGTGCCAGCAGCGTAGGCGGGATGAGCACAGATACGCAGTATTTT.

This clone was observed a single time. The CDR3 region is CASSLSEEQFF. The CDR3 nucleotides read TGTGCCAGCAGCTTATCTGAGGAGCAGTTCTTC. J is TRBJ2-1 and V is TRBV7-2; D is unclear. CDR3 length equals 11 residues. Per germline, CDR1 SGHTA and CDR2 FQGNSA. The V end was cut by 2 bases, the J end by 10 bases, with 6 bases between.

This clone came up once. V and J are TRBV28 and TRBJ1-5; no clear D gene. The CDR3 runs 15 residues. Per germline, CDR1 MDHEN and CDR2 SYDVKM. The V gene lost 4 bases and the J gene lost 1 base, with 11 bases spanning the gap. The CDR3 loop is CASSSDIGSNQPQHF. Written as DNA, the CDR3 is TGTGCCAGCAGTTCCGACATTGGAAGCAATCAGCCCCAGCATTTT.

This clone appeared a single time. The chain employs TRBV27 and TRBJ2-1; D is undetermined. The V gene lost 0 bases and the J gene lost 10 bases, with 10 bases spanning the gap. This CDR3 comprises 13 residues. Per the germline V gene, CDR1 is MNHEY and CDR2 is SMNVEV (reference sequence). CDR3 amino acids: CASSLSRQMEQFF. In nucleotides, the CDR3 is TGTGCCAGCAGTTTATCGAGGCAAATGGAGCAGTTCTTC.

The V call is TRBV5-8, the J call TRBJ2-1; the D gene is possibly TRBD2 (5 bases). The V gene's germline CDR1 is SGHTS and CDR2 YDEGEE. The V and J ends lost 2 bases and 0 bases respectively, with 15 bases between them. The CDR3 is 17 amino acids. CDR3: CASSLRLALTSYNEQFF. The CDR3, as DNA: TGTGCCAGCAGCTTACGCCTAGCTCTTACCTCCTACAATGAGCAGTTCTTC.

The rearrangement links TRBV9 to TRBJ2-3; the match to TRBD2 covers 13 bases. The V segment lost 3 bases and the J segment 1 base; nucleotides outside the gene matches: 5. The V gene's germline CDR1 is SGDLS and CDR2 YYNGEE. The CDR3 is made up of 17 amino acids. CDR3 nucleotide sequence: TGTGCCAGCAGCGGATGGACTAGCGGGAGAGGCACAGATACGCAGTATTTT. Translated: CASSGWTSGRGTDTQYF.

The rearrangement uses TRBV6-5 and TRBJ2-7; D not certain. The CDR3 is 12 residues long. Germline lookup yields CDR1 MNHEY and CDR2 SVGAGI. V was clipped by 0 bases and J by 4 bases, with 4 bases between them. The CDR3 bases are TGTGCCAGCAGTTACTCCCTTTACGAGCAGTACTTC. As protein: CASSYSLYEQYF.

The CDR3 DNA follows: TGTGCCAGCAGCTTAACTACCGGACAGGCTAACACTGAAGCTTTCTTT. The encoded protein is CASSLTTGQANTEAFF. The chain is built from TRBV7-9 and TRBJ1-1, with 7 bases that match TRBD1. The CDR3 runs to 16 residues. Germline CDR1 SEHNR, CDR2 FQNEAQ (reference sequence). After removal of 2 bases from V and 2 bases from J, the junction contained 8 bases not matched to a gene.

The chain combines TRBV5-1 with TRBJ1-1, with 8 bases matching TRBD1. The germline gives CDR1 SGHRS, CDR2 YFSETQ. The CDR3 consists of 15 residues. The trim removed 0 bases at V and 5 bases at J, leaving 6 bases unmatched. The CDR3 DNA is TGCGCCAGCAGCTTGGCCAGGGGGCGCGGGACTGAAGCTTTCTTT. Its protein is CASSLARGRGTEAFF.

This clone was observed once. This chain uses TRBV11-3 with TRBJ2-5; D is possibly TRBD1 (5 bases). Germline V lookup: CDR1 SGHNT, CDR2 YENEEA. The CDR3 covers 14 residues. V was trimmed by 1 base and J by 7 bases, leaving 13 bases between them. Written as DNA, the CDR3 is TGTGCCAGCAGCTTAGGACCATCCCAGGGGACCCAGTACTTC. It yields the protein CASSLGPSQGTQYF.

V gene TRBV7-2 combines with J gene TRBJ2-7; 10 nucleotides agree with TRBD2. CDR1 SGHTA and CDR2 FQGNSA come from the germline V gene. The CDR3 length is 19 residues. V trimming: 1 base; J trimming: 4 bases; junction bases outside the gene matches: 16. The CDR3 protein is CASSLDKIPRTSGIYEQYF. The CDR3 DNA follows: TGTGCCAGCAGCTTAGACAAGATCCCCCGAACTAGCGGGATATACGAGCAGTACTTC.

The chain couples TRBV10-3 to TRBJ1-4; no definite D call. The CDR3 has 14 residues. Germline V gives CDR1 ENHRY, CDR2 SYGVKD. Deletions cut 6 bases from V and 8 bases from J, with 16 bases between. This chain's CDR3 is CAISDGGGWEKLFF. CDR3 nucleotide sequence: TGTGCCATCAGCGATGGAGGCGGGTGGGAAAAACTGTTTTTT.

There are a few counts of this clone. V usage is TRBV7-9 and J usage is TRBJ1-1; D possibly corresponds to TRBD1 (5 bases). CDR3 length equals 13 residues. Germline assignment: CDR1 SEHNR and CDR2 FQNEAQ (reference sequence). V lost 4 bases, J lost 1 base, and 7 bases lay in between. The CDR3 is CASSSGWNTEAFF. CDR3 bases: TGTGCCAGCAGCTCAGGGTGGAACACTGAAGCTTTCTTT.

The V gene is TRBV5-1, the J gene TRBJ2-7; 8 bases line up with TRBD1. The CDR3 spans 15 residues. The junction had 13 bases not matched to a gene; V was cut back by 2 bases and J by 9 bases. CDR1 and CDR2 from the germline V gene are SGHRS and YFSETQ. DNA for the CDR3: TGCGCCAGCAGCTTAGCCGGACAGGGAAAGTGGGGGCAGTACTTC. It encodes CASSLAGQGKWGQYF.

The chain has TRBV6-1 and TRBJ2-1; TRBD2 aligns across 11 bases. CDR3 length: 13 amino acids. Germline CDR1 is MNHNS and CDR2 is SASEGT. The junction had 7 bases not matched to a gene; V was cut back by 10 bases and J by 8 bases. CDR3 DNA sequence: TGTGCCACCAGACTAGCGGGAAGCTATGAGCAGTTCTTC. It yields the protein CATRLAGSYEQFF.

As regards this clone: The germline gene is not matched at one end of the junction; a read error may be the cause. The chain combines TRBV25-1 with TRBJ1-4; 8 positions agree with TRBD1. CDR1 is MGHDK, CDR2 SYGVNS, per germline. This CDR3 has 15 residues. The CDR3 loop is CVSQDRATLNEKLFF. The CDR3 nucleotides are TGTGTCAGCCAGGACAGGGCTACACTTAATGAAAAACTGTTTTTT.

This clone was counted once. The chain is built from TRBV28 and TRBJ2-5; possible D gene TRBD2, 6 bases. This CDR3 spans 15 amino acids. CDR1 and CDR2 (germline): MDHEN, SYDVKM. Trimming took 3 bases from V and 5 from J, leaving 16 bases between them. Here the CDR3 DNA reads TGTGCCAGCAGTTTGAGTCCGGGAGTACCGGAGACCCAGTACTTC. It encodes CASSLSPGVPETQYF. Full variable domain (rest looked up from reference TRBV28 and TRBJ2-5): DVKVTQSSRYLVKRTGEKVFLECVQDMDHENMFWYRQDPGLGLRLIYFSYDVKMKEKGDIPEGYSVSREKKERFSLILESASTNQTSMYLCASSLSPGVPETQYFGPGTRLLVL.

The chain carries TRBV12-5 and TRBJ2-1; 10 bases agree with TRBD2. CDR3 size: 17 residues. The germline V gene has CDR1 LGHNT and CDR2 FRNRAP. V was clipped by 2 bases and J by 6 bases; unmatched bases: 10. Here the CDR3 DNA reads TGTGCTAGTGGTTTGTTCCTAGCGGGAGTTCTTTTCAATGAGCAGTTCTTC. It translates to CASGLFLAGVLFNEQFF.

This sequence joins TRBV28 and TRBJ1-5; weak D call: TRBD1 (6 bases). Germline CDR1 and CDR2: MDHEN and SYDVKM. V dropped 6 bases and J dropped 2 bases, with 17 bases sitting between them. This CDR3 region has 16 residues. The CDR3 loop reads CASSFLTGSGNQPQHF. The CDR3 DNA sequence: TGTGCCAGCAGCTTTCTTACAGGGAGCGGCAATCAGCCCCAGCATTTT. The variable domain in full, with the rest retrieved from reference TRBV28 and TRBJ1-5, is DVKVTQSSRYLVKRTGEKVFLECVQDMDHENMFWYRQDPGLGLRLIYFSYDVKMKEKGDIPEGYSVSREKKERFSLILESASTNQTSMYLCASSFLTGSGNQPQHFGDGTRLSIL.

The chain recombines TRBV18 with TRBJ2-3, with TRBD2 matching over 9 bases. V dropped 6 bases and J dropped 1; count of bases not matched to a gene: 2. The CDR3 has 14 residues. The germline V gene has CDR1 KGHSH and CDR2 LQKENI. The CDR3 is CASSRTSGTDTQYF. CDR3 sequence (DNA): TGTGCCAGCTCGAGGACTAGCGGCACAGATACGCAGTATTTT.

This chain connects TRBV2 to TRBJ2-4, with 9 bases matching TRBD1. Germline CDR1 and CDR2: SNHLY and FYNNEI. V shed 5 bases and J 5 bases; nucleotides not matched to a gene: 1. The CDR3 totals 13 residues. CDR3 nucleotide sequence: TGTGCCAGCAGTTACAGGGGGCAAAACATTCAGTACTTC. Translation: CASSYRGQNIQYF.

The chain employs TRBV6-5 and TRBJ2-1, with 9 bases fitting TRBD2. Germline V gene data show CDR1 as MNHEY and CDR2 as SVGAGI. This CDR3 is 14 amino acids long. V shed 6 bases and J 6 bases; nucleotides not matched to a gene: 6. The CDR3 coding sequence is TGTGCCAGCAGGCTAGCGGGACGGGCCAATGAGCAGTTCTTC. This gives the protein CASRLAGRANEQFF.

This sequence joins TRBV9 and TRBJ2-1, with D uncertain. Trimming cost V 2 bases and J 6 bases, with 9 bases left between them. This CDR3 contains 13 residues. Germline lookup yields CDR1 SGDLS and CDR2 YYNGEE. The CDR3, as DNA: TGTGCCAGCAGCGTTACTAACCCCAATGAGCAGTTCTTC. Amino acid sequence: CASSVTNPNEQFF.

As DNA, the CDR3 is TGCGCCAGCAGCCCCGCCCTAGCGGGAGGGCCCCACGAGCAGTACTTC. Translated: CASSPALAGGPHEQYF. J is TRBJ2-7 and V is TRBV4-3; 12 nucleotides line up with TRBD2. The germline CDR1 and CDR2 sequences are LGHNA and YSLEER. V was pared by 4 bases and J by 5 bases, with 9 bases of the junction left unmatched. There are 16 residues in the CDR3.